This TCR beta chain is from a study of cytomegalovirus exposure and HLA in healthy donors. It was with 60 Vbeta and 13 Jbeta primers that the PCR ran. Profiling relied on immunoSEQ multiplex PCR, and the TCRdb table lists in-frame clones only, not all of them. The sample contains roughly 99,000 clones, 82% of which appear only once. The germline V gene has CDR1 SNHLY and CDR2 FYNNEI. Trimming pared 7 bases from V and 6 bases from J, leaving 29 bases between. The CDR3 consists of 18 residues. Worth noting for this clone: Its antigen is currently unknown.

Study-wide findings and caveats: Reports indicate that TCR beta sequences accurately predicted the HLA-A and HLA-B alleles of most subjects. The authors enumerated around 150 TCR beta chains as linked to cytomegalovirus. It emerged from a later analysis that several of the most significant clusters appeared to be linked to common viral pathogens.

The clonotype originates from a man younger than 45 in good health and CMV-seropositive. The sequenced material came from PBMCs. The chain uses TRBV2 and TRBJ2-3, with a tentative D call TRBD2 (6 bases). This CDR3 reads CASIPTQYSGPVMDTQYF. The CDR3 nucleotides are TGTGCCAGCATTCCGACTCAGTATAGCGGTCCCGTCATGGATACGCAGTATTTT.